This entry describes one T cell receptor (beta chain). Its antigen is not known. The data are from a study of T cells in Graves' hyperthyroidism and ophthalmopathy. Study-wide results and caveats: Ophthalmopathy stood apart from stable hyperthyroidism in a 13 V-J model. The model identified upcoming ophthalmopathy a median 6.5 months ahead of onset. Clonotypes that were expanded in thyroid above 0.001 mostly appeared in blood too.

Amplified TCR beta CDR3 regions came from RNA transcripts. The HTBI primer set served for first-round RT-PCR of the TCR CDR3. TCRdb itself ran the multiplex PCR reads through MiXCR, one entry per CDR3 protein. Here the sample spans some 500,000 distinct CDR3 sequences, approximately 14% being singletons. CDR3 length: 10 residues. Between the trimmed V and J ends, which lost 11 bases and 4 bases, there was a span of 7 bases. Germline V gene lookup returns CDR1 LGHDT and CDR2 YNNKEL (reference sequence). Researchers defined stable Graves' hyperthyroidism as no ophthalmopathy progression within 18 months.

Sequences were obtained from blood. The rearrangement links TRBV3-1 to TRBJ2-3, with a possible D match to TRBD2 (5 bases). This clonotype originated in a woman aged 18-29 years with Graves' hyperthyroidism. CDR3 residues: CAVGADTQYF. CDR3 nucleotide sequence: TGTGCCGTGGGAGCAGATACGCAGTATTTT.